The rows below give T cell receptor beta chains drawn from one sample of a study of blood T cell repertoires in COVID-19. Sequencing used immunoSEQ multiplex PCR; TCRdb keeps in-frame clones, though not all of them. The sample has approximately 77,000 clones, 65% to 85% seen once; the top ten hold more than 15%. Sequences were obtained from peripheral blood. The source of these receptors is a man between 65 and 80 years old with active or convalescent COVID-19. The CDR3 runs from the conserved cysteine through the conserved F or W. D genes are given only for firm matches. Size values are once, few and many counts, or a class for expanded clones, and some rows have none.

CDR3	DNA	V	J	size	D
CASSYMGGEAEAFF	TGTGCCAGTAGTTATATGGGAGGGGAAGCTGAAGCTTTCTTT	TRBV19	TRBJ1-1	.	.
CASTEQGRGDEQFF	TGTGCCAGTACAGAACAGGGGAGAGGGGATGAGCAGTTCTTC	TRBV3-1/TRBV3-2	TRBJ2-1	.	TRBD1
CASRTWSQPQHF	TGTGCCAGCAGGACGTGGAGTCAGCCCCAGCATTTT	TRBV12-3/TRBV12-4	TRBJ1-5	.	.
CASSLSGRGTDTQYF	TGTGCCAGCAGTTTATCCGGCAGGGGGACAGATACGCAGTATTTT	TRBV28	TRBJ2-3	.	TRBD1
CASQAENTGELFF	TGTGCCAGCCAAGCGGAGAACACCGGGGAGCTGTTTTTT	TRBV2	TRBJ2-2	.	.
CASSFAGSYEQYF	TGTGCCAGCAGCTTCGCGGGGTCCTACGAGCAGTACTTC	TRBV7-6	TRBJ2-7	medium-sized	.
CASSLIGVGGNQPQHF	TGTGCCAGCAGCTTAATAGGAGTTGGCGGCAATCAGCCCCAGCATTTT	TRBV7-8	TRBJ1-5	.	.
CASRPQGWNYGYTF	TGTGCCAGCAGACCACAGGGTTGGAACTATGGCTACACCTTC	TRBV2	TRBJ1-2	.	.
CATSEGGIETQYF	TGTGCCACCAGTGAGGGGGGGATAGAGACCCAGTACTTC	TRBV24-1	TRBJ2-5	.	TRBD2
CASSWGVTGTYEQYF	TGTGCCAGCAGTTGGGGGGTGACAGGGACCTACGAGCAGTACTTC	TRBV6-5	TRBJ2-7	.	.
CASSLQPGQGAYEQYF	TGTGCCAGCAGCCTTCAGCCGGGACAGGGTGCGTACGAGCAGTACTTC	TRBV13	TRBJ2-7	.	TRBD1
CSVKRVDIQYF	TGCAGCGTTAAGAGGGTAGACATTCAGTACTTC	TRBV29-1	TRBJ2-4	.	.
CASSASGGALNEQFF	TGTGCCAGCAGCGCCTCCGGGGGAGCCCTCAATGAGCAGTTCTTC	TRBV9	TRBJ2-1	once	.
CASSPAIGTSGGGDTQYF	TGTGCCAGCAGTCCGGCCATCGGGACTAGCGGGGGCGGGGATACGCAGTATTTT	TRBV28	TRBJ2-3	.	TRBD2
CASSAQSSTDTQYF	TGTGCCAGCAGTGCGCAGTCTAGCACAGATACGCAGTATTTT	TRBV2	TRBJ2-3	.	.
CASSYGLAGYISEQYF	TGTGCCAGCAGTTACGGCCTAGCGGGATATATATCCGAGCAGTACTTC	TRBV6-6	TRBJ2-7	.	TRBD2
CASSSSGEKLFF	TGTGCCAGCAGTTCGAGCGGGGAAAAACTGTTTTTT	TRBV28	TRBJ1-4	.	.
CAWSSKTNEKLFF	TGTGCCTGGAGTTCTAAAACTAATGAAAAACTGTTTTTT	TRBV30	TRBJ1-4	.	.
CASSPSLGGEGNTIYF	TGTGCCAGCAGTCCCAGCTTGGGGGGGGAAGGAAACACCATATATTTT	TRBV28	TRBJ1-3	few	.
CASSLKSTGAYEQYF	TGTGCCAGCAGTTTGAAGTCGACAGGGGCCTACGAGCAGTACTTC	TRBV28	TRBJ2-7	.	TRBD1
CASSSTSGGYGYTF	TGTGCCAGCAGTTCAACTTCGGGAGGCTATGGCTACACCTTC	TRBV3-1/TRBV3-2	TRBJ1-2	.	.
CASRAGQTTYEQYF	TGTGCCAGCAGGGCAGGGCAGACGACCTACGAGCAGTACTTC	TRBV5-5	TRBJ2-7	.	.
CASWGGTDGYTF	TGTGCCAGCTGGGGGGGAACCGATGGCTACACCTTC	TRBV6-1	TRBJ1-2	.	.
CASSLFSGDTGELFF	TGCGCCAGCAGCTTGTTTAGCGGGGACACCGGGGAGCTGTTTTTT	TRBV5-1	TRBJ2-2	.	TRBD2
CASSQEGRGLHGYTF	TGTGCCAGCAGCCAAGAAGGCAGGGGATTACATGGCTACACCTTC	TRBV14	TRBJ1-2	.	.